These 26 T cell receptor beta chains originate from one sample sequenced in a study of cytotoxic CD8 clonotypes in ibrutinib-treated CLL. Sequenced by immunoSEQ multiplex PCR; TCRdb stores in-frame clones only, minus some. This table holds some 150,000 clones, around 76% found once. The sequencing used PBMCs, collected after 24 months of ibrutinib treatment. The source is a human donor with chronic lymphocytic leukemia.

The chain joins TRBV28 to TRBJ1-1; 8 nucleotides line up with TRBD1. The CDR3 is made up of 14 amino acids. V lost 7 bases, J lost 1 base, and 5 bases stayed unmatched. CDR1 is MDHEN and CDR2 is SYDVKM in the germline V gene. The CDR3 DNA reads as TGTGCCAGCACCACGGACAGGGCGAACACTGAAGCTTTCTTT. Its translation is CASTTDRANTEAFF.

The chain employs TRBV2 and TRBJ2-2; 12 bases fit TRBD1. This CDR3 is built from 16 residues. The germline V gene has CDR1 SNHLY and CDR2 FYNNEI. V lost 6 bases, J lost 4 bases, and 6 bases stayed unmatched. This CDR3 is CASSPGTGGPTGELFF. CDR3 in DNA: TGTGCCAGCAGCCCCGGGACAGGGGGCCCCACCGGGGAGCTGTTTTTT.

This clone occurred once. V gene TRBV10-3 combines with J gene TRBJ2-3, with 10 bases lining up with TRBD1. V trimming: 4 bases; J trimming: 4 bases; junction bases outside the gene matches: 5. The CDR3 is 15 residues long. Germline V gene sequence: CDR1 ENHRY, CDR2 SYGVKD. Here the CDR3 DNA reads TGTGCCATCAGTGGGGGACAGGGGTTTGCAGATACGCAGTATTTT. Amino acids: CAISGGQGFADTQYF.

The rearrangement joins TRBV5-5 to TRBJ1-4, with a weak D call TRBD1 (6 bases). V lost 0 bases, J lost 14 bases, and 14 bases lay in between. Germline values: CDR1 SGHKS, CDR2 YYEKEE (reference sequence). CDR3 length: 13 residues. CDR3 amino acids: CASSLEGGTLLFF. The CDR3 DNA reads TGTGCCAGCAGCTTGGAAGGGGGAACGTTGCTGTTTTTT.

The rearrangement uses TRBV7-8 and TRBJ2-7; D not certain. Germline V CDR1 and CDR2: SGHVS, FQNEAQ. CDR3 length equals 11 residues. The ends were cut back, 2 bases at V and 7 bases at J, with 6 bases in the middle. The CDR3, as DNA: TGTGCCAGCAGCTTATACCGAGAGCAGTACTTC. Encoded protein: CASSLYREQYF.

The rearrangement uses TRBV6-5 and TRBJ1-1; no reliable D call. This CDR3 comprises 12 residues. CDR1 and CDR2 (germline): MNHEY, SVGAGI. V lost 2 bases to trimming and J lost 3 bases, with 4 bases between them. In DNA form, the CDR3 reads TGTGCCAGCAGTTACCCCGACACTGAAGCTTTCTTT. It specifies CASSYPDTEAFF.

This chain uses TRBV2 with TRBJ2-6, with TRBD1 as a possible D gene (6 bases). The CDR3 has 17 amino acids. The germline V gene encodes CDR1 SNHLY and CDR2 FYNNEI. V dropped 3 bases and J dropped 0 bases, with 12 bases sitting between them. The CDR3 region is CASSDGEGGSGANVLTF. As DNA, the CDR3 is TGTGCCAGCAGTGACGGGGAAGGGGGCTCTGGGGCCAACGTCCTGACTTTC. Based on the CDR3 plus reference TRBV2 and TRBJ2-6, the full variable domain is EPEVTQTPSHQVTQMGQEVILRCVPISNHLYFYWYRQILGQKVEFLVSFYNNEISEKSEIFDDQFSVERPDGSNFTLKIRSTKLEDSAMYFCASSDGEGGSGANVLTFGAGSRLTVL.

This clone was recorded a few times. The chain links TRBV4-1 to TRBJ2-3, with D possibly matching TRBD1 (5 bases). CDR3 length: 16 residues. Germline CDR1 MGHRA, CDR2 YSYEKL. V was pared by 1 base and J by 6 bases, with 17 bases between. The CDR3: CASSQGWGVGRDTQYF. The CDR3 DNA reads TGCGCCAGCAGCCAAGGGTGGGGCGTGGGCAGGGATACGCAGTATTTT.

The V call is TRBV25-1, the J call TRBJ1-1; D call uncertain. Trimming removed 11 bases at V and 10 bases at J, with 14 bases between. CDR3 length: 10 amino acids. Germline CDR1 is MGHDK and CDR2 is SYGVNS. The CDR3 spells CAPGGWVAFF. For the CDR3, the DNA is TGTGCCCCCGGCGGGTGGGTAGCTTTCTTT. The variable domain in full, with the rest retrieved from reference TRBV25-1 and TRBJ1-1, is EADIYQTPRYLVIGTGKKITLECSQTMGHDKMYWYQQDPGMELHLIHYSYGVNSTEKGDLSSESTVSRIRTEHFPLTLESARPSHTSQYLCAPGGWVAFFGQGTRLTVV.

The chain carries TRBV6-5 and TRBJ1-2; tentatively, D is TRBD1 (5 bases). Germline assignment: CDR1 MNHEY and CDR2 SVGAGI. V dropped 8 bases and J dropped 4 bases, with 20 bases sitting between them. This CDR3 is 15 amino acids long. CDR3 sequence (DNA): TGTGCCAGCGGGGGATCTGGGGGTAACCGCTATGGCTACACCTTC. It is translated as CASGGSGGNRYGYTF.

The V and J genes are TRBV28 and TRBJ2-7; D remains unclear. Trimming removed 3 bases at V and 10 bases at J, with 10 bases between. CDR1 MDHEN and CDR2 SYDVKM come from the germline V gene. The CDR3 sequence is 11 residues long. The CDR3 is CASSFGANQYF. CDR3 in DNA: TGTGCCAGCAGTTTCGGTGCGAACCAGTACTTC.

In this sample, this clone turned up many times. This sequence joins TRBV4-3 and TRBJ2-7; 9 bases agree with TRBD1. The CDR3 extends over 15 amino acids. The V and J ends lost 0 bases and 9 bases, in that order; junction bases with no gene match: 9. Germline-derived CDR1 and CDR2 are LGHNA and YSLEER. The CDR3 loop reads CASSQDWGQGGGQYF. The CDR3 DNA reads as TGCGCCAGCAGCCAAGATTGGGGACAGGGTGGGGGGCAGTACTTC.

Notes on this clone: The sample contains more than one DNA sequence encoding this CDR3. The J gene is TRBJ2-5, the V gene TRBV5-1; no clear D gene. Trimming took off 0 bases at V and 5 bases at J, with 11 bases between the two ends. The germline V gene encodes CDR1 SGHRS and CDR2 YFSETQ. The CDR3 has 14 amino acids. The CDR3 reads CASSLAGPQETQYF. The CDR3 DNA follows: TGCGCCAGCAGCTTGGCCGGGCCGCAGGAGACCCAGTACTTC.

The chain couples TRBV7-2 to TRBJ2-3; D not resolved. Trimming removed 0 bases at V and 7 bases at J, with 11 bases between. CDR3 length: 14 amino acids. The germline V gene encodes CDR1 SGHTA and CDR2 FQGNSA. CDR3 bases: TGTGCCAGCAGCTTAGCGCTGGCAGCGCATACGCAGTATTTT. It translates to CASSLALAAHTQYF.

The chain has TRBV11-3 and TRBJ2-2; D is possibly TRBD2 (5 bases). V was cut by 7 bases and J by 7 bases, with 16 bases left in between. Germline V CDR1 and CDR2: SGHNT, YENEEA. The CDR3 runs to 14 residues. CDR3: CASTPGYGDGELFF. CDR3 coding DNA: TGTGCCAGCACCCCCGGGTACGGGGACGGGGAGCTGTTTTTT.

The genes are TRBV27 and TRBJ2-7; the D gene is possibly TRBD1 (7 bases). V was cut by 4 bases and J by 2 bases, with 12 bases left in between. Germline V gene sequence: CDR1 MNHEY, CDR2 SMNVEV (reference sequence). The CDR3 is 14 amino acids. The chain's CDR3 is CASSSGRGAYEQYF. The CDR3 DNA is TGTGCCAGCAGTTCTGGCAGGGGGGCCTACGAGCAGTACTTC.

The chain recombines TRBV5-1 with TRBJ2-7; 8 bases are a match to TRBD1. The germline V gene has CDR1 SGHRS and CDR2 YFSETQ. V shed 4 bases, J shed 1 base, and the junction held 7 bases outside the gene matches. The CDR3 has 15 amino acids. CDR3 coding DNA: TGCGCCAGCAGCGGCCAACAGGGGGTGTCCTACGAGCAGTACTTC. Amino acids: CASSGQQGVSYEQYF.

CDR3 sequence reads: CSAPGGSSLYNEQFF. The CDR3 DNA sequence: TGCAGCGCCCCTGGGGGGTCCTCGCTATACAATGAGCAGTTCTTC. The J gene is TRBJ2-1, the V gene TRBV29-1; D is perhaps TRBD2 (6 bases). Looked up from germline, CDR1 is SQVTM and CDR2 is ANQGSEA. V was clipped by 7 bases and J by 4 bases, with 20 bases between them. This CDR3 comprises 15 residues.

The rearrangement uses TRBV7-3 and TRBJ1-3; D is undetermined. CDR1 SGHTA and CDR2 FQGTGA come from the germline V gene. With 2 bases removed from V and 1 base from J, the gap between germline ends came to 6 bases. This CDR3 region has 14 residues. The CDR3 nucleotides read TGTGCCAGCAGCTTAGGTGGATCTGGAAACACCATATATTTT. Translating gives CASSLGGSGNTIYF.

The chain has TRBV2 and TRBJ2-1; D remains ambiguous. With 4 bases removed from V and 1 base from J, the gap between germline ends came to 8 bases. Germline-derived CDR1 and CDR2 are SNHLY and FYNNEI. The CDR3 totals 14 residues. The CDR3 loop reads CASSGEPSYNEQFF. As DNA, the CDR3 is TGTGCCAGCAGTGGAGAACCATCCTACAATGAGCAGTTCTTC.

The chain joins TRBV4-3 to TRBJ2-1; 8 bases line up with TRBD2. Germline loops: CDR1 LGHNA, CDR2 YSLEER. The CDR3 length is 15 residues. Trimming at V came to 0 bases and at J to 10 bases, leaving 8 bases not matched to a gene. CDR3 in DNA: TGCGCCAGCAGCCAAGAACTAGCGGAGGCAGGGGAGCAGTTCTTC. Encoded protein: CASSQELAEAGEQFF.

The DNA of the CDR3 is TGTGCCAGCAGGGAAGGGCTAGCGGGAGTCGGGGAGCAGTACTTC. Protein product: CASREGLAGVGEQYF. The rearrangement uses TRBV7-2 and TRBJ2-7, with 10 bases that match TRBD2. Germline V CDR1 and CDR2: SGHTA, FQGNSA. V shed 6 bases, J shed 7 bases, and the junction held 12 bases outside the gene matches. CDR3 length equals 15 residues.

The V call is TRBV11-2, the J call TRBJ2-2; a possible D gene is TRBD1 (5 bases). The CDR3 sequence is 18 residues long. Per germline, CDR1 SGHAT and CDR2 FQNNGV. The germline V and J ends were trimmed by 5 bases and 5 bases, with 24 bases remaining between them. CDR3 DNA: TGTGCCAGCAGCCCCGCCCGGTGGTTTCCAGGGTGGACCGGGGAGCTGTTTTTT. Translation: CASSPARWFPGWTGELFF.

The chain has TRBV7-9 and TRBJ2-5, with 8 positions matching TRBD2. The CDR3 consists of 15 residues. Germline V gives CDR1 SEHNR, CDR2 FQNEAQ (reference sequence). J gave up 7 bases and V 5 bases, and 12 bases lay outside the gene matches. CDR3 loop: CASSPVAGGGGTQYF. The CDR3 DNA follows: TGTGCCAGCAGCCCAGTGGCGGGGGGCGGCGGGACCCAGTACTTC.

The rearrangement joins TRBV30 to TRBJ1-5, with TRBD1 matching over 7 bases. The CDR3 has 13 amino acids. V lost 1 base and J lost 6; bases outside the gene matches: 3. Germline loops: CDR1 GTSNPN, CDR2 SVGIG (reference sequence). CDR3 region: CAWSEDRLQPQHF. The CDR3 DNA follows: TGTGCCTGGAGTGAGGACAGGCTTCAGCCCCAGCATTTT.

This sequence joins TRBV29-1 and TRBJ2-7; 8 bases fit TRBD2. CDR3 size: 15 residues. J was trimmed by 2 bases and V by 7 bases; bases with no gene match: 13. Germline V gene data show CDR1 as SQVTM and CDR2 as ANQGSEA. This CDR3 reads CSAAGGVGATYEQYF. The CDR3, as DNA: TGCAGCGCCGCGGGGGGTGTCGGGGCCACCTACGAGCAGTACTTC.